Following are 5 T cell receptor beta chains from one sample sequenced in a study of PD-L1 blockade in urothelial cancer. The time point here: peripheral blood 6 weeks after treatment start. Sequenced by immunoSEQ multiplex PCR; TCRdb stores in-frame clones only, minus some. The data show roughly 30,000 clones, nearly 90% seen once. The source material was PBMCs, sampled around atezolizumab (anti-PD-L1) treatment. The receptors here all came from a man aged 80 or over with urothelial cancer.

This chain joins TRBV7-9 and TRBJ1-2; 8 positions match TRBD1. Germline V gives CDR1 SEHNR, CDR2 FQNEAQ (reference sequence). Trimming at V came to 5 bases and at J to 6 bases, leaving 17 bases not matched to a gene. There are 17 residues in the CDR3. CDR3 protein: CASSPPGGEFELDGYTF. Here the CDR3 DNA reads TGTGCCAGCAGCCCGCCAGGGGGCGAATTTGAGTTAGATGGCTACACCTTC.

The rearrangement joins TRBV7-8 to TRBJ2-6, with a possible D match to TRBD1 (5 bases). Deletions cut 5 bases from V and 0 bases from J, with 14 bases between. CDR3 length equals 17 residues. Germline-derived CDR1 and CDR2 are SGHVS and FQNEAQ. The CDR3 coding sequence is TGTGCCAGCAGCGCAGGACATTTTCTCTCTGGGGCCAACGTCCTGACTTTC. As protein: CASSAGHFLSGANVLTF.

V usage is TRBV10-2 and J usage is TRBJ2-2; 8 nucleotides align to TRBD1. The V segment lost 5 bases and the J segment 4 bases; nucleotides outside the gene matches: 3. The CDR3 length is 14 residues. Germline lookup yields CDR1 WSHSY and CDR2 SAAADI. The CDR3 DNA is TGCGCCAGCAGTTTTGACAGGGGCACCGGGGAGCTGTTTTTT. Translation: CASSFDRGTGELFF.

The V gene is TRBV5-1, the J gene TRBJ2-3; 11 bases are shared with TRBD1. Looked up from germline, CDR1 is SGHRS and CDR2 is YFSETQ. The CDR3 covers 19 residues. After removal of 0 bases from V and 4 bases from J, the junction contained 13 bases not matched to a gene. The CDR3 bases are TGCGCCAGCAGCTTGGGTCGGGACAGGGGGATAAACTTAGCAGATACGCAGTATTTT. As protein: CASSLGRDRGINLADTQYF.

The V gene is TRBV19, the J gene TRBJ1-2; 8 bases match TRBD1. V shed 6 bases, J shed 11 bases, and the junction held 14 bases outside the gene matches. This CDR3 has 14 residues. CDR1 and CDR2 from the germline V gene are LNHDA and SQIVND (reference sequence). The CDR3 bases are TGTGCCAGTAGGACCCCAGGGGGCGAGGCGAAGTACACCTTC. Its protein product is CASRTPGGEAKYTF.